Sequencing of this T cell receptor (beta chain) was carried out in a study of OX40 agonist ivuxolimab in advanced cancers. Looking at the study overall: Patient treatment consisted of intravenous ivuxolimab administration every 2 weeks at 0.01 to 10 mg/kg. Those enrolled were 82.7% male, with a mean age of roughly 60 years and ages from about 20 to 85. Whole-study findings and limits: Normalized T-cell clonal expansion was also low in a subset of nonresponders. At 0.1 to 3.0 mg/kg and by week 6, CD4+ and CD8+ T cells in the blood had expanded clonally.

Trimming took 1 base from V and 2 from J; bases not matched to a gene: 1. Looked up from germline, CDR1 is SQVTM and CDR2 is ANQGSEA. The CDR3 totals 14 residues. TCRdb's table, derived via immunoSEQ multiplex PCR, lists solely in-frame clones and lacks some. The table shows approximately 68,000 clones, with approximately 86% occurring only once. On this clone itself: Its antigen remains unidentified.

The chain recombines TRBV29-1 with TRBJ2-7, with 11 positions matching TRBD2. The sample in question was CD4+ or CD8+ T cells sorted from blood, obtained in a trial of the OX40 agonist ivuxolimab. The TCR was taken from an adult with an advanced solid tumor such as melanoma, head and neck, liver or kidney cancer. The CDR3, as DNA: TGCAGCGTTGAAGTACTAGCGGGGGCCTACGAGCAGTACTTC. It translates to CSVEVLAGAYEQYF.